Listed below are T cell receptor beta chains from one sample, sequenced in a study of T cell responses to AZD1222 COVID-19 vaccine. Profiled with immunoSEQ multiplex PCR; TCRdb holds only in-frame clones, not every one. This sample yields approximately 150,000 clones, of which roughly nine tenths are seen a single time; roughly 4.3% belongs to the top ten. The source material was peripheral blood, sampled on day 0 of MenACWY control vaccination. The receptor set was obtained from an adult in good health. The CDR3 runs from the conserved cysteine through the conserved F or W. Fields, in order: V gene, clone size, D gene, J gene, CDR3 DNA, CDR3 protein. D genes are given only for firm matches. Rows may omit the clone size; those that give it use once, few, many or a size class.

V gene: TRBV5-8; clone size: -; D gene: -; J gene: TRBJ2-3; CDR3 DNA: TGTGCCAGCAGCTTGAATTGGGGGTATGACACAGATACGCAGTATTTT; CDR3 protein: CASSLNWGYDTDTQYF
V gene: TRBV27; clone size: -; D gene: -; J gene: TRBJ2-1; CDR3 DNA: TGTGCCAGCACTACTGTTAGCGGCTACCCCAATGAGCAGTTCTTC; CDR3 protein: CASTTVSGYPNEQFF
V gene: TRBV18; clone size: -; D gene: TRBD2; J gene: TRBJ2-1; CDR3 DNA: TGTGCCAGCTCACCAACTAGCGGGAGGATTCATGAGCAGTTCTTC; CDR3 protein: CASSPTSGRIHEQFF
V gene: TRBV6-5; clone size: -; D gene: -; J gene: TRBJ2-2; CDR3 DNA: TGTGCCAGCAGACACGGCGGGATTCTCACCGGGGAGCTGTTTTTT; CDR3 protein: CASRHGGILTGELFF
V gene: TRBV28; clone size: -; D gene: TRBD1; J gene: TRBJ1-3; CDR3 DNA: TGTGCCAGCAAAGAAACAGGGGAACGTGGAAACACCATATATTTT; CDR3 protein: CASKETGERGNTIYF
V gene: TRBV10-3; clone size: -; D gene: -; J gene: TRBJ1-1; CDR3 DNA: TGTGCCATCAGTGAGGGGACGGAAGAAGCTTTCTTT; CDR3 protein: CAISEGTEEAFF
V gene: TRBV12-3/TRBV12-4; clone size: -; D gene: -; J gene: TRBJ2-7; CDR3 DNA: TGTGCCAGCAGCCGGGGCTACGAGCAGTACTTC; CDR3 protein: CASSRGYEQYF
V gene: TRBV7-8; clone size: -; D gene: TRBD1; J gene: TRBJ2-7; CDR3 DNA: TGTGCCAGCAGCTGGGCCAGGGGGCGGATGAACGAGCAGTACTTC; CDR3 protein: CASSWARGRMNEQYF
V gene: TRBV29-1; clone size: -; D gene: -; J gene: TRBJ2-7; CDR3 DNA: TGCAGCGCTATGGGGGGATCCTACGAGCAGTACTTC; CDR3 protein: CSAMGGSYEQYF
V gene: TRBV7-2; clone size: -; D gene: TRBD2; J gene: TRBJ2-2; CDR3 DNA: TGTGCCAGCAGCCTCGCTAGCGGGAAGATCGGGGAGCTGTTTTTT; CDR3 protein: CASSLASGKIGELFF
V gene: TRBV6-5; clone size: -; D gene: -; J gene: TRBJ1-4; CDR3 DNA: TGTGCCAGCAGACCAGGGGAGAATAATGAAAAACTGTTTTTT; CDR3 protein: CASRPGENNEKLFF
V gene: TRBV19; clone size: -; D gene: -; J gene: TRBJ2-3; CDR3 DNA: TGTGCCAGTAGTCCGCTACCCGTTAGGGGGAGTATCACAGATACGCAGTATTTT; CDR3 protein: CASSPLPVRGSITDTQYF
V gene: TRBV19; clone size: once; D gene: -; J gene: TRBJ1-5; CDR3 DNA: TGTGCCAGTAAACTGCAGCACAATAGCAATCAGCCCCAGCATTTT; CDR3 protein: CASKLQHNSNQPQHF